The clone carrying this TCR beta chain came up a few times. The data were produced by immunoSEQ multiplex PCR, yet TCRdb's version contains in-frame clones alone and is incomplete. The data contain hundreds of thousands of clones, over 85% of them singletons. The data belong to a study of blood T cell repertoires in COVID-19. V lost 3 bases, J lost 6 bases, and 8 bases lay in between. This CDR3 contains 12 residues. Germline-derived CDR1 and CDR2 are SGHNT and YYREEE (reference sequence). Material for sequencing was peripheral blood. This chain connects TRBV5-4 to TRBJ2-3, with D perhaps TRBD2 (5 bases). This clonotype originated in a woman aged 25 to 45 with COVID-19, enrolled during active disease. The CDR3 spells CASSSPSDTQYF. CDR3 DNA sequence: TGTGCCAGCAGCTCCCCTAGCGATACGCAGTATTTT.